This T cell receptor beta chain was recorded in a study of graft-versus-host responses after intestinal transplantation (dated by TCRdb to 2020 to 2022). General notes on the study: Recipients received multivisceral, liver-intestinal, or isolated intestinal transplants. Every recipient was given anti-thymocyte globulin induction, then maintenance tacrolimus and steroids for two to three years. After intestinal transplantation, graft-versus-host and host-versus-graft alloreactive T cell clones in the graft, circulation and bone marrow were tracked using bulk TCR-beta CDR3 sequencing. To identify alloreactive clones, pre-transplant mixed lymphocyte reaction products were sequenced and compared with unstimulated pre-transplant donor and recipient T cells. The cohort enrolled under 25 intestinal transplant recipients including one retransplant, and 3 patients lacking pretransplant specimens were excluded. Donor T cell macrochimerism was defined as a peak of at least 4% donor T cells among recipient peripheral blood mononuclear cells. Rather than going through the commercial service, samples from three later patients were sequenced in-house on an Illumina MiSeq and processed with MiXCR.

V is cut by 7 bases and J by 8 bases, and the space between the germline ends is 18 bases. The germline V gene supplies CDR1 MDHEN and CDR2 SYDVKM. The CDR3 has 14 amino acids, counting the end cysteine and phenylalanine. Just the 42-base CDR3 DNA is kept, in frame starting at base 1. About this clone: Its specific antigen is unknown. Base-call qualities are not available, and no considerably larger clone is one nucleotide away.

This sample's time point label indicates: cells obtained before transplantation from donor or recipient. CD3+CD4+ and CD3+CD8+ populations were FACS-sorted from unstimulated pre-transplant donor and recipient cells taken from spleen or lymph nodes. The protocol used for the library was the immunoSEQ multiplex PCR assay. For most patients, genomic DNA was isolated with the Qiagen DNeasy Blood and Tissue Kit and shipped frozen to Adaptive Biotechnologies for TCR sequencing. For most patients, genomic DNA was subjected to high-throughput TCR-beta CDR3 sequencing by Adaptive Biotechnologies. The source study handled its data this way. TCR sequencing data for some 17 patients were retrieved from Adaptive's ImmunoSEQ software; three other patients were processed with MiXCR and VDJtools. To correct CD4 versus CD8 sorting errors, any sequence found in both subsets at a frequency ratio below 5:1 was removed. CDR3 nucleotide sequences shared between donor and recipient were removed because their origin could not be assigned. To be classed as alloreactive, a clone needed at least 2-fold expansion over unstimulated cells and a minimum CFSE-low frequency of 0.002% (template counts) or 0.001% (read counts). Clones detected in sequenced pre-transplant spleen, lymph node, or MLR CFSE-low populations of the donor or recipient were defined as mappable. Cumulative frequency of alloreactive clones was calculated as a percentage of all sequences weighted by copy number. Drawn from immuneACCESS, this table holds only the in-frame rearrangements with V and J called that TCRdb kept. Clones are partly lost; checked studies trace under half to an unresolved V gene and leave the rest unexplained. Clone size and the V and J calls come from that table; the DNA yielded D and trimming. This sample gives about 130,000 clones in total; around nine tenths of them show up just once. Of the sample, 0.15% to 0.2% falls within the top ten clones.

Study-wide findings and limitations: GvH clones were found in recipient bone marrow, and some of the GvH clones appeared earlier in ileal mucosa or blood, which is consistent with an intestinal mucosal origin. Conclusions were limited by the relatively low number and heterogeneity of intestinal transplant patients. Peak levels of circulating GvH clones were associated with declines in HvG clones early after transplant. Patients with donor T cell macrochimerism had high GvH to HvG T cell clonal ratios in their allografts.

The rearranged segments are TRBV28 and TRBJ2-1, with the D call perhaps TRBD1 or TRBD2, each one matching 6 bases. The sequencing used unstimulated CD4+ T cells sorted from spleen or lymph node cells, collected before intestinal transplant. This TCR derives from a human donor who received an intestinal transplant. The encoded CDR3 is CASIGGRGTYEQFF. The DNA is as follows: TGTGCCAGCATTGGGGGGCGCGGGACCTATGAGCAGTTCTTC.